These T cell receptor beta chains were read from a single sample in a study of T cells in placental villitis. Profiling relied on immunoSEQ multiplex PCR, and the TCRdb table lists in-frame clones only, not all of them. Of over a thousand clones in the sample, 76% are singletons; the top ten hold about 13%. Sequenced sample: placental tissue containing maternal and fetal cells. These receptor sequences come from a human patient with villitis of unknown etiology; the placental T cells may come from both mother and fetus. Both conserved end residues are trimmed from each CDR3. The D gene is left open where the match is weak.

. TRBV6-5 ASGLAGSETQY
. TRBV25-1 ASSEWGNQPQH
TRBD2 TRBV6-1 ASSETSGTETQY
TRBD1 TRBV9 ASSAGQGATDTQY
TRBD1 TRBV28 ASSLLPGQGSGELF
. TRBV5-4 ASSPRTSGNSGANVLT
. TRBV27 ASSSYRDSNTEAF
. TRBV24-1 AISDPGPSGNTIY
. TRBV19 ASNVGVKNIQY
. TRBV13 ASSSRQIQETQY
. TRBV7-8 ASTITTDTQY
TRBD2 TRBV18 ASSRGLAGANTGELF
. TRBV2 ASSSGTVWNQPQH
. TRBV9 ASSPRGSNTEAF
. TRBV6-5 ASNYRVYEQY
. TRBV12-5 ASALNTEAF
. TRBV6-2/TRBV6-3 ASSYTTIYEQY
. TRBV11-2 ASSRTGRTGTLTYEQY
. TRBV29-1 SVGLSYNEQF
. TRBV9 ASSEGLRSYNEQF
. TRBV10-3 AISESRGYEQY
TRBD2 TRBV19 ASSKGSGSFGYNEQF
. TRBV2 ASNAGITYEQY
. TRBV9 ASSVGPADTQY
. TRBV7-3 ASSLAGNTGELF
. TRBV13 ASSLVGRASYNEQF
TRBD2 TRBV6-5 ASSPRTSGGYEQY
TRBD1 TRBV2 ASSERTGYVSGYT
TRBD1 TRBV27 ASSISQGINYGYT
TRBD1 TRBV5-1 ASSFRDRDPRVNEKLF
. TRBV25-1 ASSETGFNSPLH
TRBD1 TRBV28 ASSWLIRGLRDEQY
. TRBV5-1 ASSAGVGVTGNTIY
TRBD2 TRBV13 ASSKPSGRRNEQF
TRBD2 TRBV2 ASRRGLAGGFNEQF
. TRBV28 AVWTGNTIY
TRBD1 TRBV7-9 ASSPWTGQSYEQY
. TRBV27 ASSFSTGELF
. TRBV13 ASTVRALQETQY
. TRBV11-2 ASSLDGWVATEAF